This passage covers 14 T cell receptor beta chains from one sample sequenced in a study of shared clonotypes between healthy human individuals. This table comes from immunoSEQ multiplex PCR, and its TCRdb copy is limited to in-frame clones, with some not included. This sample has about 2.4 million clones, with around nine tenths found just once. The sample was naive CD4+ T cells sorted from blood. Subset given: CD45RA+ positively selected. The source of these receptors is a man between 18 and 35 years old in good health.

The CDR3 here is CASSLEFGIVDEQYF. CDR3 nucleotide sequence: TGTGCCAGCAGCTTAGAATTCGGGATAGTGGACGAGCAGTACTTC. The V call is TRBV11-2, the J call TRBJ2-7; TRBD2 is a possible D gene (5 bases). Trimming took 0 bases from V and 5 from J, leaving 14 bases between them. CDR1 and CDR2 (germline): SGHAT, FQNNGV. This CDR3 region has 15 residues. The variable domain in full, completed from reference TRBV11-2 and TRBJ2-7, reads EAGVAQSPRYKIIEKRQSVAFWCNPISGHATLYWYQQILGQGPKLLIQFQNNGVVDDSQLPKDRFSAERLKGVDSTLKIQPAKLEDSAVYLCASSLEFGIVDEQYFGPGTRLTVT.

The chain combines TRBV27 with TRBJ2-7; D is possibly TRBD1 (6 bases). Looked up from germline, CDR1 is MNHEY and CDR2 is SMNVEV (reference sequence). The CDR3 loop spans 14 amino acids. The germline V and J ends were trimmed by 5 bases and 2 bases, with 13 bases remaining between them. CDR3 in DNA: TGTGCCAGCAGTCCACGACAGGTACCCTACGAGCAGTACTTC. Translation gives CASSPRQVPYEQYF.

The V and J genes are TRBV12-5 and TRBJ1-1; no reliable D call. CDR3 length: 14 amino acids. Germline CDR1 LGHNT, CDR2 FRNRAP. The V and J ends lost 3 bases and 2 bases respectively, with 10 bases between them. CDR3 region: CASGFPGRNTEAFF. CDR3 DNA sequence: TGTGCTAGTGGTTTTCCCGGTAGAAACACTGAAGCTTTCTTT.

This chain uses TRBV19 with TRBJ1-5, with D possibly TRBD1 on 6 matching bases. The germline V gene has CDR1 LNHDA and CDR2 SQIVND (reference sequence). Trimming removed 0 bases from V and 7 bases from J, with 13 bases in between. This CDR3 comprises 15 residues. The CDR3 nucleotides are TGTGCCAGTAGTATAGAACAGGGAGGGAGGCAGCCCCAGCATTTT. Protein sequence: CASSIEQGGRQPQHF.

This chain links TRBV5-4 with TRBJ1-1; tentatively, D is TRBD1 (5 bases). Germline V gene lookup returns CDR1 SGHNT and CDR2 YYREEE (reference sequence). CDR3 length equals 16 residues. Trimming pared 0 bases from V and 4 bases from J, leaving 16 bases between. CDR3: CASSLDPDTDPTEAFF. Written as DNA, the CDR3 is TGTGCCAGCAGCTTGGATCCGGACACGGACCCCACTGAAGCTTTCTTT.

With regard to this clone: The identical CDR3 is also encoded by other nucleotide sequences in the sample. The chain couples TRBV28 to TRBJ2-7; D might be TRBD1 or TRBD2, each matching 5 bases. Trimming took off 0 bases at V and 0 bases at J, with 12 bases between the two ends. CDR1 is MDHEN and CDR2 is SYDVKM in the germline V gene. The CDR3 is 16 residues long. The CDR3 spells CASSLWGTGDSYEQYF. The CDR3 nucleotides are TGTGCCAGCAGTTTATGGGGGACGGGTGACTCCTACGAGCAGTACTTC.

The DNA for the CDR3 is TGTGCCAGCAGCCGAGAGAGCGGGACTAGCGGGGGCTACGAGCAGTACTTC. Translating it yields CASSRESGTSGGYEQYF. The chain couples TRBV4-2 to TRBJ2-7; TRBD2 matches at 14 bases. CDR1 and CDR2 from the germline V gene are LGHNA and YNFKEQ. Unmatched junction bases numbered 8, after V lost 4 bases and J lost 3 bases. The CDR3 totals 17 residues.

This chain links TRBV30 with TRBJ2-5; D is unclear. The CDR3 totals 13 residues. Trimming pared 0 bases from V and 5 bases from J, leaving 10 bases between. Germline V gene sequence: CDR1 GTSNPN, CDR2 SVGIG (reference sequence). The CDR3 sequence: CAWSVWAGETQYF. The CDR3 DNA reads as TGTGCCTGGAGTGTTTGGGCCGGGGAGACCCAGTACTTC.

Regarding this clone: This same CDR3 is encoded by further DNA sequences in the sample. The chain employs TRBV7-9 and TRBJ2-5, with D perhaps given as TRBD1 or TRBD2 (5 bases each). The CDR3 is 14 residues long. V gave up 6 bases and J gave up 0 bases, with 11 bases separating them. From germline, CDR1 is SEHNR and CDR2 FQNEAQ (reference sequence). DNA for the CDR3: TGTGCCAGCAGTTCCGGGACCCACCAAGAGACCCAGTACTTC. Encoded protein: CASSSGTHQETQYF.

The chain combines TRBV7-2 with TRBJ1-2; 7 bases are a match to TRBD1. The J segment lost 6 bases and the V segment lost 1 base, leaving 8 bases of the junction unmatched. Germline values: CDR1 SGHTA, CDR2 FQGNSA. CDR3 length: 15 residues. In DNA, the CDR3 is TGTGCCAGCAGCTTAGGCCAGGGGGAGACCCATGGCTACACCTTC. Encoded protein: CASSLGQGETHGYTF.

This chain joins TRBV21-1 and TRBJ2-3. TRBV21-1 counts as a pseudogene. The CDR3 loop spans 13 amino acids. The CDR3 protein is CASSLGRTDTQYF. CDR3 nucleotides: TGTGCCAGCTCGCTCGGACGCACAGATACGCAGTATTTT.

In its sample, this clone was seen once. V is TRBV18 and J is TRBJ2-5, with 8 bases identical to TRBD1. Germline V gene data show CDR1 as KGHSH and CDR2 as LQKENI. Losses at the gene ends were 8 bases for V and 5 bases for J; bases not matched to a gene: 10. The CDR3 extends over 14 amino acids. CDR3 bases: TGTGCCAGCACCAAGGACAGGGCGGGGGAGACCCAGTACTTC. Amino acids: CASTKDRAGETQYF.

This chain links TRBV19 with TRBJ1-5, with D maybe TRBD1 (6 bases). The CDR3 is 14 residues long. From germline, CDR1 is LNHDA and CDR2 SQIVND (reference sequence). V was cut by 0 bases and J by 7 bases, with 10 bases left in between. The CDR3 loop is CASSIEARGQPQHF. The CDR3 nucleotides read TGTGCCAGTAGTATAGAGGCCAGGGGCCAGCCCCAGCATTTT.

The rearrangement uses TRBV28 and TRBJ2-2, with 7 bases that match TRBD2. Germline V gene lookup returns CDR1 MDHEN and CDR2 SYDVKM. J lost 7 bases, V lost 6 bases, and 8 bases had no gene match. This CDR3 is built from 14 residues. The CDR3 protein is CASRSGAIVGELFF. CDR3 coding DNA: TGTGCCAGCAGGAGCGGGGCCATCGTCGGGGAGCTGTTTTTT.